Shown below are 4 T cell receptor beta chains from a single sample sequenced in a study of blood T cell repertoires in COVID-19. The method was immunoSEQ multiplex PCR; TCRdb's version includes in-frame clones alone and lacks a portion of them. The profile shows 42,000 or so clones, 92% of them singletons. Sequencing was carried out using peripheral blood. Receptors originate from a man aged 45-60 years with active COVID-19.

The chain uses TRBV28 and TRBJ1-3, with no clear D. The CDR3 runs 14 residues. The ends were cut back, 6 bases at V and 0 bases at J, with 9 bases in the middle. CDR1 and CDR2 (germline): MDHEN, SYDVKM. Written as DNA, the CDR3 is TGTGCCAGCAGAAATATACTCTCTGGAAACACCATATATTTT. It codes for CASRNILSGNTIYF.

The chain is built from TRBV28 and TRBJ1-2; possibly TRBD1 for D (6 bases). Trimming removed 6 bases at V and 8 bases at J, with 13 bases between. CDR1 and CDR2 (germline): MDHEN, SYDVKM. This CDR3 has 12 amino acids. CDR3 nucleotides: TGTGCCAGCAGGGGGGCCGGATGGGGCTACACCTTC. It yields the protein CASRGAGWGYTF.

The V and J genes are TRBV5-1 and TRBJ2-3; 7 bases agree with TRBD1. Germline CDR1 and CDR2: SGHRS and YFSETQ. This CDR3 has 15 residues. Trimming cost V 3 bases and J 1 base; bases outside gene matches: 5. In DNA, the CDR3 is TGCGCCAGCAGCTCGTACGGGACAGGCACAGATACGCAGTATTTT. The encoded protein is CASSSYGTGTDTQYF.

The CDR3 loop reads CASSGGVNLADEQFF. CDR3 nucleotides: TGTGCCAGCTCGGGTGGGGTAAACTTAGCGGATGAGCAGTTCTTC. This rearrangement joins TRBV18 to TRBJ2-1, with D possibly matching TRBD2 (6 bases). The germline V gene has CDR1 KGHSH and CDR2 LQKENI. CDR3 length: 15 residues. The V and J ends lost 6 bases and 8 bases respectively, with 20 bases between them.